These 26 T cell receptor beta chains were all obtained from the same sample, sequenced in a study of blood T cells in healthy people across ages. Combining a sample-barcoded 5' primer with a J-beta primer mix, a second PCR ran for about 7 to 11 cycles. TCRdb called the 5' RACE reads again in MiXCR, with one record for every CDR3 protein. Found here are hundreds of thousands of distinct CDR3 sequences, 58% of them singletons; the top ten hold approximately 21%. Input material: blood. The receptors here all came from a man under 40 in good health.

This sequence joins TRBV7-2 and TRBJ1-1; D gene unclear. CDR3 length equals 14 residues. Trimming removed 9 bases at V and 1 base at J, with 15 bases between. Germline V gives CDR1 SGHTA, CDR2 FQGNSA. The CDR3, as DNA: TGTGCCAGTAGCCCCCGGGAGGGGAACACTGAAGCTTTCTTT. It translates to CASSPREGNTEAFF.

This clonotype was seen a few times. The V call is TRBV7-9, the J call TRBJ2-1; 7 positions match TRBD2. V dropped 5 bases and J dropped 2; count of bases not matched to a gene: 6. CDR3 length: 15 amino acids. CDR1 is SEHNR and CDR2 is FQNEAQ in the germline V gene (reference sequence). CDR3: CASSRSGTPYNEQFF. CDR3 nucleotides: TGTGCCAGCAGCCGAAGCGGGACCCCCTACAATGAGCAGTTCTTC.

The V and J genes are TRBV29-1 and TRBJ1-1; no firm D call. Trimming removed 1 base from V and 2 bases from J, with 23 bases in between. Germline V gene sequence: CDR1 SQVTM, CDR2 ANQGSEA. The CDR3 length is 18 residues. The CDR3 DNA sequence: TGCAGCGTTGAAGTTCCTATTCGGTTGAGGGCAGCTAACACTGAAGCTTTCTTT. Amino acids: CSVEVPIRLRAANTEAFF.

This clonotype has only a few counts. This sequence joins TRBV12-3 or TRBV12-4 and TRBJ2-7; D is possibly TRBD1 or TRBD2 (5 bases each). Deletions cut 6 bases from V and 2 bases from J, with 11 bases between. This CDR3 is built from 13 residues. CDR3 nucleotides: TGTGCCAGCAGCAAGGGACGGACCTACGAGCAGTACTTC. This gives the protein CASSKGRTYEQYF.

The V gene is TRBV29-1, the J gene TRBJ2-1; the D is unclear. This CDR3 is built from 14 residues. Trimming took off 1 base at V and 5 bases at J, with 12 bases between the two ends. Germline values: CDR1 SQVTM, CDR2 ANQGSEA. The chain's CDR3 is CSVEVSPTHNEQFF. The CDR3 DNA is TGCAGCGTTGAAGTCTCTCCCACTCACAATGAGCAGTTCTTC.

This clonotype was detected ten times or more. The V gene is TRBV6-5, the J gene TRBJ2-5; the D gene is possibly TRBD2 (5 bases). Germline V gives CDR1 MNHEY, CDR2 SVGAGI. Between the trimmed V and J ends, which lost 0 bases and 11 bases, there was a span of 13 bases. This CDR3 contains 13 residues. The CDR3 DNA follows: TGTGCCAGCAGTTACTCTGGAGCGGATGAGCAGTACTTC. Residues: CASSYSGADEQYF.

The V gene is TRBV20-1, the J gene TRBJ2-3; D is perhaps TRBD1 (6 bases). Trimming took off 6 bases at V and 2 bases at J, with 18 bases between the two ends. The germline V gene has CDR1 DFQATT and CDR2 SNEGSKA (reference sequence). The CDR3 runs to 15 residues. The CDR3 loop reads CSAAGTGYSTDTQYF. The DNA for the CDR3 is TGCAGTGCGGCCGGTACAGGGTATTCCACAGATACGCAGTATTTT.

V is TRBV7-9 and J is TRBJ2-1; D may be TRBD2 (6 bases). The CDR3 runs 12 residues. V was clipped by 0 bases and J by 15 bases, with 12 bases between them. The germline gives CDR1 SEHNR, CDR2 FQNEAQ (reference sequence). In DNA form, the CDR3 reads TGTGCCAGCAGCTTAGCCGGGGGTCGGCCGTTCTTC. Translated, it gives CASSLAGGRPFF.

This rearrangement joins TRBV28 to TRBJ1-2; D not certain. V was cut by 4 bases and J by 0 bases, with 9 bases left in between. Germline V CDR1 and CDR2: MDHEN, SYDVKM. The CDR3 spans 14 residues. The CDR3 region is CASSSPAANYGYTF. The CDR3 nucleotides are TGTGCCAGCAGTTCCCCCGCAGCTAACTATGGCTACACCTTC.

The chain combines TRBV4-2 with TRBJ1-3, with 9 bases lining up with TRBD1. In germline, CDR1 is LGHNA, CDR2 YNFKEQ. This CDR3 spans 19 amino acids. Losses at the gene ends were 1 base for V and 0 bases for J; bases not matched to a gene: 10. The CDR3 region is CASSQVRDRGTGSGNTIYF. The CDR3 bases are TGTGCCAGCAGCCAAGTGCGCGACAGGGGGACAGGCTCTGGAAACACCATATATTTT.

The CDR3 reads CASSPDVTSGRDNEQFF. In DNA form, the CDR3 reads TGTGCCAGCAGCCCAGACGTGACTAGCGGGAGAGATAATGAGCAGTTCTTC. The V and J genes are TRBV7-2 and TRBJ2-1, with 12 bases aligning to TRBD2. CDR1 and CDR2 from the germline V gene are SGHTA and FQGNSA. V gave up 5 bases and J gave up 7 bases; unmatched junction bases: 12. CDR3 length: 17 amino acids.

The rearrangement joins TRBV5-1 to TRBJ1-2; maybe TRBD1 (5 bases). V was cut by 1 base and J by 6 bases, with 13 bases left in between. Germline V lookup: CDR1 SGHRS, CDR2 YFSETQ. The CDR3 runs 14 residues. The CDR3 nucleotides read TGCGCCAGCAGCTTGCAGGGTTTGGGACATGGCTACACCTTC. It translates to CASSLQGLGHGYTF.

The table lists this clonotype with a few counts. This chain links TRBV7-8 with TRBJ2-5; D remains unclear. There are 14 residues in the CDR3. The V gene's germline CDR1 is SGHVS and CDR2 FQNEAQ. The ends were cut back, 1 base at V and 4 bases at J, with 10 bases in the middle. The CDR3: CASSLVGVGETQYF. CDR3 in DNA: TGTGCCAGCAGCTTAGTTGGGGTTGGAGAGACCCAGTACTTC.

The chain combines TRBV6-5 with TRBJ1-1; 8 bases align to TRBD1. CDR3 length equals 13 residues. The ends lost 7 bases at V and 6 bases at J; junction bases unmatched: 7. CDR1 MNHEY and CDR2 SVGAGI come from the germline V gene. For the CDR3, the DNA is TGTGCCAGCAACCGACAGGGGAGAGCTGAAGCTTTCTTT. Translating gives CASNRQGRAEAFF.

The chain combines TRBV6-2 or TRBV6-3 with TRBJ1-1, with 7 bases that match TRBD1. The CDR3 consists of 12 residues. J lost 11 bases, V lost 6 bases, and 9 bases had no gene match. CDR1 and CDR2 (germline): MNHEY, SVGEGT. CDR3 residues: CASRQGIGRAFF. The CDR3 nucleotides are TGTGCCAGCAGACAGGGGATCGGGCGGGCTTTCTTT.

J is TRBJ1-2 and V is TRBV7-2; perhaps TRBD1 as D (6 bases). Germline V CDR1 and CDR2: SGHTA, FQGNSA. The CDR3 is 14 residues long. The V end was cut by 5 bases, the J end by 3 bases, with 13 bases between. This chain's CDR3 is CASSPGGGDYGYTF. The CDR3 nucleotides read TGTGCCAGCAGCCCCGGAGGGGGGGACTATGGCTACACCTTC.

The chain is built from TRBV5-1 and TRBJ2-5; D is unresolved. The DNA end lines up better with TRBJ2-7; the J call may be wrong. This CDR3 has 12 residues. Per the germline V gene, CDR1 is SGHRS and CDR2 is YFSETQ. The chain's CDR3 is CASSLGYDEQYF. CDR3 in DNA: TGCGCCAGCAGCTTGGGGTACGACGAGCAGTACTTC.

This clonotype was seen once. The genes are TRBV20-1 and TRBJ1-2; no firm D call. Germline CDR1 is DFQATT and CDR2 is SNEGSKA (reference sequence). V was shortened by 3 bases and J by 1 base, with 18 bases between the two germline ends. CDR3 size: 16 residues. The DNA of the CDR3 is TGCAGTGCTAGCATACACCTTCCCGGCCATAACTATGGCTACACCTTC. Amino acid sequence: CSASIHLPGHNYGYTF.

CDR3: CASSQSVKNIQYF. The CDR3 DNA follows: TGCGCCAGCAGCCAATCTGTCAAAAACATTCAGTACTTC. V gene TRBV4-3 combines with J gene TRBJ2-4; D is unclear. Trimming stripped 2 bases from V and 3 bases from J, with 5 bases between. There are 13 residues in the CDR3. The germline CDR1 and CDR2 sequences are LGHNA and YSLEER.

Written as DNA, the CDR3 is TGCAGCGTTGTAGGACTAGCGGGAGTCAATGAGCAGTTCTTC. Protein product: CSVVGLAGVNEQFF. The V call is TRBV29-1, the J call TRBJ2-1; 13 nucleotides align to TRBD2. This CDR3 is 14 amino acids long. Losses at the gene ends were 4 bases for V and 6 bases for J; bases not matched to a gene: 3. CDR1 and CDR2 (germline): SQVTM, ANQGSEA.

The chain has TRBV29-1 and TRBJ2-5; TRBD2 agrees at 8 bases. Germline V gene data show CDR1 as SQVTM and CDR2 as ANQGSEA. J gave up 4 bases and V 8 bases, and 9 bases lay outside the gene matches. The CDR3 has 13 amino acids. CDR3 in amino acids: CSTGTSEGETQYF. In nucleotides, the CDR3 is TGCAGCACGGGGACTAGTGAGGGAGAGACCCAGTACTTC.

The sample holds a few counts of this clonotype. The rearrangement uses TRBV7-2 and TRBJ1-1; D gene unclear. CDR3 length: 14 residues. The V gene's germline CDR1 is SGHTA and CDR2 FQGNSA. V was pared by 5 bases and J by 0 bases, with 10 bases between. CDR3 nucleotide sequence: TGTGCCAGCAGCCGTGGACGGATGAACACTGAAGCTTTCTTT. Amino acid sequence: CASSRGRMNTEAFF.

There are a few counts of this clonotype. The CDR3 protein is CASRSRDVGDTEAFF. CDR3 in DNA: TGTGCCAGCAGATCTAGGGACGTTGGAGACACTGAAGCTTTCTTT. This chain connects TRBV6-5 to TRBJ1-1; D possibly corresponds to TRBD1 (5 bases). The CDR3 totals 15 residues. Germline-derived CDR1 and CDR2 are MNHEY and SVGAGI. Trimming left V 6 bases short and J 3 bases short, with 17 bases between.

This rearrangement joins TRBV28 to TRBJ1-2; D unclear. CDR1 is MDHEN and CDR2 is SYDVKM in the germline V gene. The CDR3 is 14 residues long. V lost 4 bases, J lost 8 bases, and 17 bases lay in between. The DNA for the CDR3 is TGTGCCAGCAGTTCCAGCGTTCTTGTAAGCGGCTACACCTTC. Protein product: CASSSSVLVSGYTF.

A remark on this clonotype: A read error may produce the germline difference seen at one junction end. The gene calls are TRBV6-4 and TRBJ2-3; weak D call: TRBD2 (6 bases). Germline V gene lookup returns CDR1 MRHNA and CDR2 SNTAGT. The CDR3 length is 15 residues. CDR3 sequence (DNA): TGTGCCAGCAGTGCGGAGGAGGGAGGCACGGATACGCAGTATTTT. Its translation: CASSAEEGGTDTQYF.

This rearrangement joins TRBV5-5 to TRBJ2-4; 9 bases line up with TRBD1. CDR3 length: 15 residues. Germline-derived CDR1 and CDR2 are SGHKS and YYEKEE (reference sequence). J was trimmed by 6 bases and V by 4 bases; bases with no gene match: 8. CDR3 sequence: CASSRQGGGLNIQYF. CDR3 DNA sequence: TGTGCCAGCAGCCGACAGGGGGGCGGCCTAAACATTCAGTACTTC.